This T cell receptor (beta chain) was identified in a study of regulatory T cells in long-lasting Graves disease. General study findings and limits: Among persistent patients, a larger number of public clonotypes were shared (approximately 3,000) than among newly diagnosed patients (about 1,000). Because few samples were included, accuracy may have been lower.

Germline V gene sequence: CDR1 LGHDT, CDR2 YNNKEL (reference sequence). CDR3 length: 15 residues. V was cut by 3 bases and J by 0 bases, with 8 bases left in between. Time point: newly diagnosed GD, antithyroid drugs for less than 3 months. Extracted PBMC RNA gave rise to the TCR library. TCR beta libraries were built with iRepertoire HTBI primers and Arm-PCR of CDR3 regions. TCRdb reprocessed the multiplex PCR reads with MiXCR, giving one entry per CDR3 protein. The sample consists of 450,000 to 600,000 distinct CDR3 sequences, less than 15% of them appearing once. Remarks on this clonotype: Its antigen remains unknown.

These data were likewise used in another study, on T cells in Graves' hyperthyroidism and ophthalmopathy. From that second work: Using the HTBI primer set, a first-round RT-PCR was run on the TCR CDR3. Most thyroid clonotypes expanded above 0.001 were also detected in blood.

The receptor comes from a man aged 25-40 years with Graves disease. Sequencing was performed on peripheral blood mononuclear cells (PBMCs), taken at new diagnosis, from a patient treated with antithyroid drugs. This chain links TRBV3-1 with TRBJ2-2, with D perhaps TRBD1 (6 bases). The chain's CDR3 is CASSHRTANTGELFF. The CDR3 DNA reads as TGTGCCAGCAGCCATAGGACAGCGAACACCGGGGAGCTGTTTTTT.